Below, 16 T cell receptor beta chains from the same sample are listed, as sequenced in a study of control samples from healthy donors and cancer patients. Only in-frame clones appear in the TCRdb table, and some are missing; sequencing was by immunoSEQ multiplex PCR. The repertoire holds some 82,000 clones, with roughly 82% as singletons. The source material was PBMCs. The receptors come from a man between 60 and 70 years old with head and neck cancer.

The chain uses TRBV27 and TRBJ2-7; 9 positions agree with TRBD1. Germline V lookup: CDR1 MNHEY, CDR2 SMNVEV (reference sequence). This CDR3 has 14 amino acids. Germline trimming cut 6 bases from V and 3 bases from J; bases unmatched to any gene: 6. This CDR3 is CASSPATGGYEQYF. For the CDR3, the DNA is TGTGCCAGCAGCCCAGCGACAGGGGGCTACGAGCAGTACTTC.

The V gene is TRBV24-1, the J gene TRBJ2-3; 9 bases line up with TRBD2. This CDR3 is 15 amino acids long. The germline CDR1 and CDR2 sequences are KGHDR and SFDVKD. V lost 5 bases to trimming and J lost 6 bases; unmatched junction nucleotides: 8. DNA for the CDR3: TGTGCCACCAGTGTGGGGCGGGAGGGGATGGATACGCAGTATTTT. Its protein is CATSVGREGMDTQYF.

The chain recombines TRBV6-5 with TRBJ1-3, with D uncertain. The V end lost 7 bases, the J end lost 0 bases, and 13 bases lay between the germline ends. CDR1 and CDR2 (germline): MNHEY, SVGAGI. The CDR3 runs 15 residues. The DNA for the CDR3 is TGTGCCAGCACCGCAGAGGTCACCTCTGGAAACACCATATATTTT. Its protein product is CASTAEVTSGNTIYF.

The chain is built from TRBV7-2 and TRBJ2-6, with 8 bases matching TRBD2. The ends lost 1 base at V and 3 bases at J; junction bases unmatched: 8. CDR1 and CDR2 (germline): SGHTA, FQGNSA. The CDR3 spans 18 residues. The DNA of the CDR3 is TGTGCCAGCAGCTTAGAGCCAGCGGGAGTGGGTGGGGCCAACGTCCTGACTTTC. Its protein product is CASSLEPAGVGGANVLTF.

The chain recombines TRBV4-1 with TRBJ2-7, with D perhaps matching TRBD1 or TRBD2 (5 bases each). The CDR3 has 15 amino acids. Germline V gives CDR1 MGHRA, CDR2 YSYEKL. V lost 4 bases to trimming and J lost 7 bases, with 20 bases between them. CDR3 DNA sequence: TGCGCCAGCAGCCGATACCGGGACCCCTCGGGGGAGCAGTACTTC. As protein: CASSRYRDPSGEQYF.

The chain recombines TRBV9 with TRBJ2-2; tentative D call: TRBD1 (5 bases). V gave up 0 bases and J gave up 7 bases, with 10 bases separating them. CDR1 SGDLS and CDR2 YYNGEE come from the germline V gene. This CDR3 has 14 residues. The CDR3 nucleotides read TGTGCCAGCAGCGTAGTCGGAACAGGCGGGGAGCTGTTTTTT. This gives the protein CASSVVGTGGELFF.

V gene TRBV30 combines with J gene TRBJ2-3; 8 bases are shared with TRBD2. V gave up 0 bases and J gave up 3 bases; unmatched junction bases: 2. The CDR3 extends over 14 amino acids. Germline V lookup: CDR1 GTSNPN, CDR2 SVGIG (reference sequence). CDR3 residues: CAWSVLAVTDTQYF. The CDR3 DNA sequence: TGTGCCTGGAGTGTACTAGCGGTAACAGATACGCAGTATTTT.

This chain uses TRBV7-2 with TRBJ1-2; D gene unclear. Trimming removed 0 bases from V and 8 bases from J, with 10 bases in between. Per the germline V gene, CDR1 is SGHTA and CDR2 is FQGNSA. The CDR3 contains 13 residues. For the CDR3, the DNA is TGTGCCAGCAGCTTAGCAGCTGCAATAGGCTACACCTTC. This gives the protein CASSLAAAIGYTF.

This clone was picked up one time. V gene TRBV19 combines with J gene TRBJ1-2; no clear D. The V and J ends lost 3 bases and 4 bases respectively, with 15 bases between them. CDR1 and CDR2 from the germline V gene are LNHDA and SQIVND (reference sequence). This CDR3 is built from 15 residues. CDR3 region: CASSMGSLFRYGYTF. CDR3 DNA sequence: TGTGCCAGTAGTATGGGCAGCCTTTTTCGCTATGGCTACACCTTC. Full variable domain (rest looked up from reference TRBV19 and TRBJ1-2): DGGITQSPKYLFRKEGQNVTLSCEQNLNHDAMYWYRQDPGQGLRLIYYSQIVNDFQKGDIAEGYSVSREKKESFPLTVTSAQKNPTAFYLCASSMGSLFRYGYTFGSGTRLTVV.

This rearrangement joins TRBV2 to TRBJ1-2; TRBD1 matches 10 bases. Germline-derived CDR1 and CDR2 are SNHLY and FYNNEI. V dropped 4 bases and J dropped 5; count of bases not matched to a gene: 4. The CDR3 totals 14 residues. This CDR3 is CASSGTGQGYGYTF. For the CDR3, the DNA is TGTGCCAGCAGTGGGACGGGACAGGGGTATGGCTACACCTTC.

This chain connects TRBV27 to TRBJ2-1, with TRBD2 matching over 7 bases. The CDR3 spans 13 residues. V was pared by 8 bases and J by 9 bases, with 10 bases of the junction left unmatched. Per germline, CDR1 MNHEY and CDR2 SMNVEV (reference sequence). CDR3 nucleotide sequence: TGTGCCAGCGGGACCACGGGAGGTGCTGAGCAGTTCTTC. Translated, it gives CASGTTGGAEQFF.

The V and J genes are TRBV18 and TRBJ1-2; D is possibly TRBD1 (5 bases). CDR3 length: 14 amino acids. The germline gives CDR1 KGHSH, CDR2 LQKENI. Between the trimmed V and J ends, which lost 6 bases and 2 bases, there was a span of 13 bases. The CDR3 loop is CASSPTEGNYGYTF. DNA for the CDR3: TGTGCCAGCTCCCCGACCGAGGGGAACTATGGCTACACCTTC.

The chain uses TRBV7-2 and TRBJ1-4; D is uncertain. CDR1 SGHTA and CDR2 FQGNSA come from the germline V gene. V gave up 2 bases and J gave up 7 bases, with 14 bases separating them. The CDR3 loop spans 15 amino acids. Here the CDR3 DNA reads TGTGCCAGCAGCTTAATTGGGGTCATGACTGAAAAACTGTTTTTT. It translates to CASSLIGVMTEKLFF.

The chain combines TRBV7-9 with TRBJ2-1; D is uncertain. This CDR3 region has 15 residues. V was trimmed by 4 bases and J by 0 bases, leaving 10 bases between them. Germline assignment: CDR1 SEHNR and CDR2 FQNEAQ (reference sequence). In DNA form, the CDR3 reads TGTGCCAGCAGCTACGGGCCGAGCTCCTACAATGAGCAGTTCTTC. Translated, it gives CASSYGPSSYNEQFF.

The chain combines TRBV18 with TRBJ2-7, with D perhaps TRBD1 (6 bases). V gave up 5 bases and J gave up 2 bases, with 19 bases separating them. CDR3 length: 16 residues. Germline CDR1 reads KGHSH; CDR2 reads LQKENI. CDR3 sequence reads: CASSGGASGPAYEQYF. CDR3 coding DNA: TGTGCCAGCTCAGGGGGCGCCTCCGGCCCAGCCTACGAGCAGTACTTC.

The CDR3 DNA sequence: TGTGCCTGGAGCTGGACAGGGAGGGACTATGGCTACACCTTC. Translation gives CAWSWTGRDYGYTF. The chain employs TRBV30 and TRBJ1-2; 8 bases align to TRBD1. In germline, CDR1 is GTSNPN, CDR2 SVGIG (reference sequence). After removal of 3 bases from V and 3 bases from J, the junction contained 6 bases not matched to a gene. This CDR3 has 14 amino acids.